Shown below are 16 T cell receptor beta chains from a single sample sequenced in a study of blood T cell repertoires in COVID-19 (TCRdb year 2020). Libraries were made using the immunoSEQ multiplex PCR assay. TCRdb stores this immuneACCESS table with in-frame sequences only. Part of the clones is absent; in the studies checked, under half of the shortfall reflects unresolved V genes, and no reason is known for the rest. This sample gives under 300,000 clones in total; approximately 88% of them show up just once. Together, the top ten hold approximately 1.5% of the sample. Sample: PBMCs or T cells enriched from blood (not recorded which). The receptors shown here come from a woman aged 40-49 years who had recovered from COVID-19.

The rearrangement uses TRBV9 and TRBJ2-2; D unclear. CDR1 is SGDLS, CDR2 YYNGEE, per germline. The CDR3 runs to 15 residues. V gave up 3 bases and J gave up 7 bases, with 16 bases separating them. CDR3 sequence reads: CASSEILGANGELFF. The CDR3 DNA reads as TGTGCCAGCAGCGAGATACTTGGAGCAAACGGGGAGCTGTTTTTT.

This sequence joins TRBV9 and TRBJ2-2; weak D call: TRBD1 (5 bases). The CDR3 sequence is 17 residues long. The germline V gene has CDR1 SGDLS and CDR2 YYNGEE. V was trimmed by 1 base and J by 2 bases, leaving 15 bases between them. CDR3 loop: CASSVMGHTLNTGELFF. The CDR3 region has the DNA TGTGCCAGCAGCGTAATGGGGCATACTCTTAACACCGGGGAGCTGTTTTTT. The complete variable domain, with remaining parts taken from reference TRBV9 and TRBJ2-2, reads DSGVTQTPKHLITATGQRVTLRCSPRSGDLSVYWYQQSLDQGLQFLIQYYNGEERAKGNILERFSAQQFPDLHSELNLSSLELGDSALYFCASSVMGHTLNTGELFFGEGSRLTVL.

This sequence joins TRBV4-1 and TRBJ1-5; TRBD1 is a possible D gene (5 bases). The length of the CDR3 is 15 residues. V was clipped by 1 base and J by 4 bases, with 11 bases between them. The germline V gene encodes CDR1 MGHRA and CDR2 YSYEKL. The CDR3 DNA reads as TGCGCCAGCAGCCAAGCTGACCGACAGAATCAGCCCCAGCATTTT. It is translated as CASSQADRQNQPQHF.

This clone was recorded only once. The V gene is TRBV10-1, the J gene TRBJ1-2; the match to TRBD1 covers 10 bases. J gave up 7 bases and V 3 bases, and 2 bases lay outside the gene matches. The germline V gene encodes CDR1 WNHNN and CDR2 SYGVQD (reference sequence). The length of the CDR3 is 13 residues. The CDR3 loop reads CASSDRTGGGYTF. The CDR3 DNA is TGCGCCAGCAGTGACCGGACAGGGGGTGGCTACACCTTC.

The V and J genes are TRBV6-1 and TRBJ1-1, with 10 bases lining up with TRBD1. The CDR3 loop spans 16 amino acids. Germline V gene lookup returns CDR1 MNHNS and CDR2 SASEGT. V lost 4 bases to trimming and J lost 1 base; unmatched junction nucleotides: 6. The CDR3 sequence is CASSGGTGVENTEAFF. The CDR3 bases are TGTGCCAGCAGTGGTGGGACAGGGGTCGAGAACACTGAAGCTTTCTTT.

The V call is TRBV7-9, the J call TRBJ1-5; 9 bases align to TRBD1. The CDR3 extends over 17 amino acids. J lost 0 bases, V lost 0 bases, and 3 bases had no gene match. Germline V gene lookup returns CDR1 SEHNR and CDR2 FQNEAQ (reference sequence). The CDR3, as DNA: TGTGCCAGCAGCTTAGCGGGGACAGGGAATAGCAATCAGCCCCAGCATTTT. Its protein is CASSLAGTGNSNQPQHF.

This clone was counted a few times. V and J are TRBV19 and TRBJ1-6; a weak D match, TRBD1 (5 bases). The CDR3 sequence is 14 residues long. Germline values: CDR1 LNHDA, CDR2 SQIVND (reference sequence). Deletions cut 4 bases from V and 8 bases from J, with 12 bases between. The CDR3 loop is CASSRSGGYSPLHF. CDR3 coding DNA: TGTGCCAGTAGTAGGTCCGGGGGGTATTCACCCCTCCACTTT. Together with reference TRBV19 and TRBJ1-6, the CDR3 gives the full variable domain: DGGITQSPKYLFRKEGQNVTLSCEQNLNHDAMYWYRQDPGQGLRLIYYSQIVNDFQKGDIAEGYSVSREKKESFPLTVTSAQKNPTAFYLCASSRSGGYSPLHFGNGTRLTVT.

The chain has TRBV7-9 and TRBJ2-1, with TRBD2 identical over 9 bases. V lost 1 base, J lost 9 bases, and 13 bases stayed unmatched. The CDR3 spans 17 residues. Looked up from germline, CDR1 is SEHNR and CDR2 is FQNEAQ (reference sequence). The CDR3 loop reads CASSLVIGTSSTVEQFF. CDR3 coding DNA: TGTGCCAGCAGCTTAGTTATAGGGACTAGCAGTACTGTTGAGCAGTTCTTC.

The V gene is TRBV6-5, the J gene TRBJ2-1; D is undetermined. The V end was cut by 2 bases, the J end by 0 bases, with 8 bases between. Germline-derived CDR1 and CDR2 are MNHEY and SVGAGI. This CDR3 is built from 15 residues. CDR3 nucleotides: TGTGCCAGCAGTTACGGTGCGAGCTCCTACAATGAGCAGTTCTTC. Translation gives CASSYGASSYNEQFF.

This chain uses TRBV2 with TRBJ1-4, with 9 nucleotides matching TRBD1. V dropped 1 base and J dropped 5; count of bases not matched to a gene: 11. The CDR3 runs to 18 residues. Germline CDR1 reads SNHLY; CDR2 reads FYNNEI. The CDR3 loop reads CASSEVGDRVGSNEKLFF. The CDR3 nucleotides read TGTGCCAGCAGTGAAGTTGGGGACAGGGTGGGATCCAATGAAAAACTGTTTTTT.

The chain combines TRBV19 with TRBJ1-5, with 9 bases aligning to TRBD1. The germline gives CDR1 LNHDA, CDR2 SQIVND (reference sequence). The CDR3 sequence is 16 residues long. V gave up 1 base and J gave up 0 bases; unmatched junction bases: 1. In DNA, the CDR3 is TGTGCCAGTAGTATAGGGACAGGGGCTAGCAATCAGCCCCAGCATTTT. Its translation: CASSIGTGASNQPQHF.

The chain uses TRBV9 and TRBJ1-2; 11 positions agree with TRBD1. V was clipped by 0 bases and J by 6 bases; unmatched bases: 7. The CDR3 length is 16 residues. Per the germline V gene, CDR1 is SGDLS and CDR2 is YYNGEE. CDR3 bases: TGTGCCAGCAGCGTAGGCCGGACAGGGGGCGCGGATGGCTACACCTTC. Its protein is CASSVGRTGGADGYTF.

A few counts support this clone. The chain has TRBV23-1 and TRBJ1-1, with D perhaps TRBD1 (5 bases). TRBV23-1 is an ORF, and what it does is uncertain. The CDR3 extends over 17 amino acids. Trimming stripped 4 bases from V and 0 bases from J, with 18 bases between. The CDR3 DNA reads as TGCGCCAGCAGTCTGGGGCAGGCCAACGTAATGAACACTGAAGCTTTCTTT. It encodes CASSLGQANVMNTEAFF.

The chain carries TRBV2 and TRBJ2-3; weak D call: TRBD1 (6 bases). Germline values: CDR1 SNHLY, CDR2 FYNNEI. The CDR3 has 13 residues. V was cut by 7 bases and J by 3 bases, with 11 bases left in between. The DNA of the CDR3 is TGTGCCAGCAATAGACAGGAGACAGATACGCAGTATTTT. Encoded protein: CASNRQETDTQYF.

The J gene is TRBJ1-1, the V gene TRBV6-5; 7 bases align to TRBD1. CDR1 and CDR2 (germline): MNHEY, SVGAGI. CDR3 length equals 14 residues. The J segment lost 0 bases and the V segment lost 7 bases, leaving 5 bases of the junction unmatched. The CDR3 sequence is CASTLDRVNTEAFF. The CDR3 nucleotides are TGTGCCAGCACTCTAGACAGGGTGAACACTGAAGCTTTCTTT.

J is TRBJ1-1 and V is TRBV12-3 or TRBV12-4; D gene ambiguous. Trimming took off 9 bases at V and 3 bases at J, with 11 bases between the two ends. The CDR3 totals 12 residues. The CDR3 sequence: CASLGVDTEAFF. CDR3 DNA: TGTGCCAGTCTGGGAGTGGACACTGAAGCTTTCTTT.